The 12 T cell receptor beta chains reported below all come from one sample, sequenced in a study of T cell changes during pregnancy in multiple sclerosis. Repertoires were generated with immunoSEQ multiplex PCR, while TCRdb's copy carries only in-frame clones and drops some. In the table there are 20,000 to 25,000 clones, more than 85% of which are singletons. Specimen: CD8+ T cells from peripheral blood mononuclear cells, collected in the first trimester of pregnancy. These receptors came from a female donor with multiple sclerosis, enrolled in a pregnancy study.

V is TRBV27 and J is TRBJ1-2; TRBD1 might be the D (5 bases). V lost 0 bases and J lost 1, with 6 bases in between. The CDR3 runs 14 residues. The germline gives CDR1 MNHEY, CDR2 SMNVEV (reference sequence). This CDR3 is CASSLSGLNYGYTF. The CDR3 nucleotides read TGTGCCAGCAGTTTATCGGGGCTTAACTATGGCTACACCTTC.

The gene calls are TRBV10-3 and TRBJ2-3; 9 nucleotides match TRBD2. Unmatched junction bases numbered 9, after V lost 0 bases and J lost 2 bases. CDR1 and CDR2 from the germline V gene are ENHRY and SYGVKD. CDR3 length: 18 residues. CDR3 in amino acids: CAISESPGAGGHTDTQYF. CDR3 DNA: TGTGCCATCAGTGAGTCACCTGGAGCGGGAGGCCACACAGATACGCAGTATTTT.

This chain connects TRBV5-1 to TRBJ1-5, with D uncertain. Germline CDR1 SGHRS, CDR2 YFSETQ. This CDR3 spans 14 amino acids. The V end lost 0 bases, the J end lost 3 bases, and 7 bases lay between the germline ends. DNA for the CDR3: TGCGCCAGCAGCTTGGGACAAGACAATCAGCCCCAGCATTTT. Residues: CASSLGQDNQPQHF. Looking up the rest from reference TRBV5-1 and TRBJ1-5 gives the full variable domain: KAGVTQTPRYLIKTRGQQVTLSCSPISGHRSVSWYQQTPGQGLQFLFEYFSETQRNKGNFPGRFSGRQFSNSRSEMNVSTLELGDSALYLCASSLGQDNQPQHFGDGTRLSIL.

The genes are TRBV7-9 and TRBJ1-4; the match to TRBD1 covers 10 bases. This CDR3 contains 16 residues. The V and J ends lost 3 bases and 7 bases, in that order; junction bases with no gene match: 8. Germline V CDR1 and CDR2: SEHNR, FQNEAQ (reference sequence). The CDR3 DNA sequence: TGTGCCAGCAGCTTGACCCAGACAGGGGGCAGTGAAAAACTGTTTTTT. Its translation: CASSLTQTGGSEKLFF. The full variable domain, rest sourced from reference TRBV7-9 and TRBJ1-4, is DTGVSQNPRHKITKRGQNVTFRCDPISEHNRLYWYRQTLGQGPEFLTYFQNEAQLEKSRLLSDRFSAERPKGSFSTLEIQRTEQGDSAMYLCASSLTQTGGSEKLFFGSGTQLSVL.

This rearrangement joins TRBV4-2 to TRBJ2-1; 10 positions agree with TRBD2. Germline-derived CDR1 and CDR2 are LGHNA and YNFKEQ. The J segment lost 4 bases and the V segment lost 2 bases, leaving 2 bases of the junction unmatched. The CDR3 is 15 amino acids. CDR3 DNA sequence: TGTGCCAGCAGCCAACTAGCGGGAGAATACAATGAGCAGTTCTTC. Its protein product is CASSQLAGEYNEQFF.

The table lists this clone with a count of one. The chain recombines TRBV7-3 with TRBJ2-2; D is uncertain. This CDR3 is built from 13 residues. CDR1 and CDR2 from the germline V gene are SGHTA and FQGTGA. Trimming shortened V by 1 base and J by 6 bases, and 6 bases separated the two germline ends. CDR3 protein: CASSLSSAGELFF. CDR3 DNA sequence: TGTGCCAGCAGCTTAAGTTCCGCCGGGGAGCTGTTTTTT.

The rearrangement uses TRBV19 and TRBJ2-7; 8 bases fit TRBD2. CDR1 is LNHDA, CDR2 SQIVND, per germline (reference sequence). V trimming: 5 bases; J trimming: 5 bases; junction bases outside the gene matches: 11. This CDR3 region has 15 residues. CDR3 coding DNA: TGTGCCAGTAGTTGGTCCAGCGGGAGTGGCGACGAGCAGTACTTC. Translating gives CASSWSSGSGDEQYF.

CDR3 coding DNA: TGTGCCAGCAGCTTGGCCGTCTTTTCGAATGAGCAGTTCTTC. Its protein is CASSLAVFSNEQFF. The chain has TRBV5-6 and TRBJ2-1; D gene unclear. Per germline, CDR1 SGHDT and CDR2 YYEEEE. The CDR3 totals 14 residues. The ends were cut back, 0 bases at V and 7 bases at J, with 11 bases in the middle.

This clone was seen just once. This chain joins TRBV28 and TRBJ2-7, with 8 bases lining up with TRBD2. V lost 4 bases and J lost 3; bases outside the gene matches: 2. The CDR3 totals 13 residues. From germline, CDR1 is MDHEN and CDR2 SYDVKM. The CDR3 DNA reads TGTGCCAGCAGTTCGAGCGGGAGCTACGAGCAGTACTTC. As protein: CASSSSGSYEQYF.

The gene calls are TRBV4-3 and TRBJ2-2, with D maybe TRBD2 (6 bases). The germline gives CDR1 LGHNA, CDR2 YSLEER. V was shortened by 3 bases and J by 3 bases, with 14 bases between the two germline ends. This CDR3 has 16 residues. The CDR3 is CASSQASVSYTGELFF. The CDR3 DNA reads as TGCGCCAGCAGCCAGGCTAGCGTGAGTTACACCGGGGAGCTGTTTTTT.

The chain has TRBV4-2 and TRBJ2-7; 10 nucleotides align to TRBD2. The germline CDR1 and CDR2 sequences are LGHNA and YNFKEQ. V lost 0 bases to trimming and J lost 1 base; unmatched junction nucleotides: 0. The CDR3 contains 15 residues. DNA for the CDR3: TGTGCCAGCAGCCAAGAAGCGGGAGGGTCCTACGAGCAGTACTTC. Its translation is CASSQEAGGSYEQYF.

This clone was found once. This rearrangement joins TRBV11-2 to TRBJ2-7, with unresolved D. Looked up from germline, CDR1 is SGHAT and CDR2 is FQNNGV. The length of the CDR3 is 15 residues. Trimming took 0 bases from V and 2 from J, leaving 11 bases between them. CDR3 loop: CASSLEGDPAYEQYF. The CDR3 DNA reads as TGTGCCAGCAGCTTAGAGGGCGACCCAGCCTACGAGCAGTACTTC.